This is a list of T cell receptor beta chains from one sample in a study of cytomegalovirus exposure and HLA in healthy donors. Profiling relied on immunoSEQ multiplex PCR, and the TCRdb table lists in-frame clones only, not all of them. This table has 100,000 to 150,000 clones, roughly 82% appearing once. The sequenced sample consisted of PBMCs. The receptors come from a male donor in good health and CMV-seropositive. The CDR3 runs from the conserved cysteine through the conserved F or W. D genes are given only for firm matches. A row's size may be missing; if present it is once, few, many or a size class.

d_call: .; clone_size: .; j_call: TRBJ2-7; v_call: TRBV11-3; cdr3_nt: TGTGCCAGCAGTCTTACGAGAGGGGACTTGCACGAGCAGTACTTC; cdr3_aa: CASSLTRGDLHEQYF
d_call: TRBD1; clone_size: once; j_call: TRBJ1-4; v_call: TRBV28; cdr3_nt: TGTGCCAGCACCTCTCGGACAGGGGTGCCTCGACCCTTGAGAGAAAAACTGTTTTTT; cdr3_aa: CASTSRTGVPRPLREKLFF
d_call: .; clone_size: .; j_call: TRBJ1-1; v_call: TRBV28; cdr3_nt: TGTGCCAGCAGTTTTGGGCAGGGCCGCCGGAACACTGAAGCTTTCTTT; cdr3_aa: CASSFGQGRRNTEAFF
d_call: .; clone_size: once; j_call: TRBJ2-1; v_call: TRBV10-3; cdr3_nt: TGTGCCATCAGTGAACTAGGAGGTGTTGGGTACAATGAGCAGTTCTTC; cdr3_aa: CAISELGGVGYNEQFF
d_call: TRBD1; clone_size: once; j_call: TRBJ1-1; v_call: TRBV19; cdr3_nt: TGTGCCAGTAGCGACAGGGGGCTATGGTCTGAAGCTTTCTTT; cdr3_aa: CASSDRGLWSEAFF
d_call: TRBD2; clone_size: .; j_call: TRBJ2-2; v_call: TRBV6-4; cdr3_nt: TGTGCCAGCAGTGACGGGCTAGCGGGAGATACCGGGGAGCTGTTTTTT; cdr3_aa: CASSDGLAGDTGELFF
d_call: .; clone_size: .; j_call: TRBJ2-7; v_call: TRBV5-5; cdr3_nt: TGTGCCAGCAGCTTGGTCAGGGATTTCTCTGAGCAGTACTTC; cdr3_aa: CASSLVRDFSEQYF
d_call: TRBD2; clone_size: .; j_call: TRBJ2-3; v_call: TRBV6-1; cdr3_nt: TGTGCCAGCAGCGAAGGGACTAGCGGATTCACAGATACGCAGTATTTT; cdr3_aa: CASSEGTSGFTDTQYF
d_call: TRBD1; clone_size: .; j_call: TRBJ1-3; v_call: TRBV5-1; cdr3_nt: TGCGCCAGCAGCCTCGCAGGGGGAACTGGAAACACCATATATTTT; cdr3_aa: CASSLAGGTGNTIYF
d_call: TRBD2; clone_size: .; j_call: TRBJ2-3; v_call: TRBV5-1; cdr3_nt: TGCGCCAGCAGCTTGGCCTTTTCGCGGGGGTATGGTGTTGCTACGCAGTATTTT; cdr3_aa: CASSLAFSRGYGVATQYF
d_call: TRBD2; clone_size: .; j_call: TRBJ2-7; v_call: TRBV6-4; cdr3_nt: TGTGCCAGCAGTCCGGGGAGGGGCGGCGACGAGCAGTACTTC; cdr3_aa: CASSPGRGGDEQYF
d_call: .; clone_size: .; j_call: TRBJ1-5; v_call: TRBV28; cdr3_nt: TGTGCCAGCAGATTAACAGGAATTAGCAATCAGCCCCAGCATTTT; cdr3_aa: CASRLTGISNQPQHF
d_call: .; clone_size: .; j_call: TRBJ2-3; v_call: TRBV2; cdr3_nt: TGTGCCACCTCCAGGGGCGGCGAGGGGACGCAGTATTTT; cdr3_aa: CATSRGGEGTQYF
d_call: TRBD1; clone_size: .; j_call: TRBJ1-4; v_call: TRBV5-1; cdr3_nt: TGCGCCAGCAGCTCGACAGGGCCTGGTGAAAAACTGTTTTTT; cdr3_aa: CASSSTGPGEKLFF
d_call: .; clone_size: .; j_call: TRBJ1-2; v_call: TRBV28; cdr3_nt: TGTGCCAGCACCCGACAGACTAACTATGGCTACACCTTC; cdr3_aa: CASTRQTNYGYTF
d_call: .; clone_size: .; j_call: TRBJ2-2; v_call: TRBV28; cdr3_nt: TGTGCCAGCAGGAACACGAACACCGGGGAGCTGTTTTTT; cdr3_aa: CASRNTNTGELFF
d_call: TRBD1; clone_size: .; j_call: TRBJ2-6; v_call: TRBV19; cdr3_nt: TGTGCCAGTAGTATAACAGGGGATCTCTCTGGGGCCAACGTCCTGACTTTC; cdr3_aa: CASSITGDLSGANVLTF
d_call: TRBD1; clone_size: once; j_call: TRBJ1-3; v_call: TRBV30; cdr3_nt: TGTGCCTGGAGTGTTTATTTCCTATACGGGACAGCCACCTCTGGAAACACCATATATTTT; cdr3_aa: CAWSVYFLYGTATSGNTIYF
d_call: TRBD2; clone_size: once; j_call: TRBJ2-3; v_call: TRBV6-5; cdr3_nt: TGTGCCAGCGGAACTAGCGGGGGGGCCTCATATACGCAGTATTTT; cdr3_aa: CASGTSGGASYTQYF
d_call: .; clone_size: .; j_call: TRBJ2-5; v_call: TRBV9; cdr3_nt: TGTGCCAGCAGCGTAGGGGCAGCATCCCCTCAAGAGACCCAGTACTTC; cdr3_aa: CASSVGAASPQETQYF
d_call: TRBD2; clone_size: once; j_call: TRBJ2-5; v_call: TRBV5-4; cdr3_nt: TGTGCCAGCAGCTTGGGGGGGCTAGCGGGGGGACAAGAGACCCAGTACTTC; cdr3_aa: CASSLGGLAGGQETQYF
d_call: TRBD2; clone_size: .; j_call: TRBJ2-7; v_call: TRBV28; cdr3_nt: TGTGCCAGCAATCGACTAGCGGGAGCAAACGAGCAGTACTTC; cdr3_aa: CASNRLAGANEQYF
d_call: .; clone_size: .; j_call: TRBJ2-1; v_call: TRBV7-2; cdr3_nt: TGTGCCAGCAGCTTAGCGCCGGGAGTAGGAAATGAGCAGTTCTTC; cdr3_aa: CASSLAPGVGNEQFF
d_call: .; clone_size: .; j_call: TRBJ1-3; v_call: TRBV5-6; cdr3_nt: TGTGCCAGCAGCTTGGCCTCTCCTGGAAACACCATATATTTT; cdr3_aa: CASSLASPGNTIYF
d_call: .; clone_size: .; j_call: TRBJ2-5; v_call: TRBV11-2; cdr3_nt: TGTGCCAGCAGCTTAGATCAACCGCGACAAGAGACCCAGTACTTC; cdr3_aa: CASSLDQPRQETQYF
d_call: .; clone_size: .; j_call: TRBJ1-3; v_call: TRBV4-1; cdr3_nt: TGCGCCAGCAGACTAAGTCCAACAGGCGCGGGGGGAAACACCATATATTTT; cdr3_aa: CASRLSPTGAGGNTIYF
d_call: TRBD1; clone_size: .; j_call: TRBJ2-7; v_call: TRBV2; cdr3_nt: TGTGCCAGCAGGTTCGGACAGGGCCTCGAGCAGTACTTC; cdr3_aa: CASRFGQGLEQYF
d_call: .; clone_size: .; j_call: TRBJ1-6; v_call: TRBV2; cdr3_nt: TGTGCCAGCAGTGTCGGAGGGTTTTCACCCCTCCACTTT; cdr3_aa: CASSVGGFSPLHF